One sample yielded the 32 T cell receptor beta chains listed below, sequenced in a study of T cell responses to AZD1222 COVID-19 vaccine. The data were produced by immunoSEQ multiplex PCR, yet TCRdb's version contains in-frame clones alone and is incomplete. The sample has under 60,000 clones, around 89% seen once. The material sequenced was peripheral blood, taken 28 days after the second AZD1222 dose. The source of these receptors is an adult who received the AZD1222 COVID-19 vaccine.

V gene TRBV6-1 combines with J gene TRBJ2-1, with 10 bases identical to TRBD1. V lost 1 base, J lost 3 bases, and 0 bases stayed unmatched. From germline, CDR1 is MNHNS and CDR2 SASEGT. The CDR3 covers 15 residues. The DNA of the CDR3 is TGTGCCAGCAGTGAAGGGACAGGGGGCTACAATGAGCAGTTCTTC. It specifies CASSEGTGGYNEQFF.

V gene TRBV28 combines with J gene TRBJ2-7; D is ambiguous. Trimming left V 2 bases short and J 3 bases short, with 8 bases between. There are 13 residues in the CDR3. Germline V CDR1 and CDR2: MDHEN, SYDVKM. CDR3 loop: CASSLSPGYEQYF. Here the CDR3 DNA reads TGTGCCAGCAGTTTAAGTCCGGGCTACGAGCAGTACTTC.

The J gene is TRBJ2-7, the V gene TRBV3-1 (or the pseudogene TRBV3-2); 7 positions match TRBD2. J was trimmed by 3 bases and V by 0 bases; bases with no gene match: 11. CDR1 is LGHDT and CDR2 is YNNKEL in the germline V gene (reference sequence). CDR3 length: 17 residues. CDR3: CASSQDGTAGYLYEQYF. The CDR3 DNA is TGTGCCAGCAGCCAAGATGGAACAGCGGGATATCTCTACGAGCAGTACTTC.

V gene TRBV10-1 combines with J gene TRBJ2-3, with 8 bases lining up with TRBD2. CDR3 length equals 15 residues. With 5 bases clipped from V and 6 bases from J, the junction kept 10 bases outside the gene matches. CDR1 and CDR2 from the germline V gene are WNHNN and SYGVQD (reference sequence). CDR3 in amino acids: CASSPAGGARDTQYF. The CDR3 nucleotides read TGCGCCAGCAGTCCTGCGGGGGGAGCGAGGGATACGCAGTATTTT.

This clone appeared once. The chain links TRBV14 to TRBJ1-6; D is undetermined. This CDR3 has 12 residues. V dropped 1 base and J dropped 9 bases, with 4 bases sitting between them. Germline V gives CDR1 SGHDN, CDR2 FVKESK. For the CDR3, the DNA is TGTGCCAGCAGCCAAGGGGTTTCACCCCTCCACTTT. Protein sequence: CASSQGVSPLHF.

The chain joins TRBV27 to TRBJ2-5, with D perhaps TRBD1 or TRBD2 (5 bases each). V lost 1 base and J lost 0, with 6 bases in between. CDR1 MNHEY and CDR2 SMNVEV come from the germline V gene (reference sequence). The CDR3 runs 14 residues. The CDR3 DNA follows: TGTGCCAGCAGTTTATTGGGACACCAAGAGACCCAGTACTTC. Encoded protein: CASSLLGHQETQYF.

This chain connects TRBV10-3 to TRBJ2-1, with TRBD2 matching 14 bases. Looked up from germline, CDR1 is ENHRY and CDR2 is SYGVKD. V gave up 4 bases and J gave up 7 bases; unmatched junction bases: 6. CDR3 size: 16 residues. CDR3: CAISVSGTSGSNEQFF. CDR3 nucleotide sequence: TGTGCCATCAGTGTATCCGGGACTAGCGGGAGTAATGAGCAGTTCTTC.

This chain uses TRBV7-2 with TRBJ2-7; D not certain. V was trimmed by 1 base and J by 5 bases, leaving 6 bases between them. This CDR3 region has 12 residues. Germline loops: CDR1 SGHTA, CDR2 FQGNSA. CDR3 residues: CASSLDRNEQYF. In DNA, the CDR3 is TGTGCCAGCAGCTTAGACAGAAACGAGCAGTACTTC. The entire variable domain, with the rest obtained from reference TRBV7-2 and TRBJ2-7, is as follows: GAGVSQSPSNKVTEKGKDVELRCDPISGHTALYWYRQSLGQGLEFLIYFQGNSAPDKSGLPSDRFSAERTGGSVSTLTIQRTQQEDSAVYLCASSLDRNEQYFGPGTRLTVT.

The V call is TRBV7-8, the J call TRBJ1-1; 7 positions agree with TRBD1. V lost 4 bases to trimming and J lost 2 bases; unmatched junction nucleotides: 7. The CDR3 sequence is 15 residues long. The germline V gene encodes CDR1 SGHVS and CDR2 FQNEAQ. Written as DNA, the CDR3 is TGTGCCAGCAGCTACCGGACAGGAATAAACACTGAAGCTTTCTTT. Translating it yields CASSYRTGINTEAFF. Filled out from reference TRBV7-8 and TRBJ1-1, the complete variable domain reads GAGVSQSPRYKVAKRGQDVALRCDPISGHVSLFWYQQALGQGPEFLTYFQNEAQLDKSGLPSDRFFAERPEGSVSTLKIQRTQQEDSAVYLCASSYRTGINTEAFFGQGTRLTVV.

The rearrangement joins TRBV28 to TRBJ1-2, with 7 bases that match TRBD1. CDR3 length equals 14 residues. The V and J ends lost 5 bases and 2 bases, in that order; junction bases with no gene match: 5. The germline gives CDR1 MDHEN, CDR2 SYDVKM. CDR3 residues: CASSLRGQNYGYTF. As DNA, the CDR3 is TGTGCCAGCAGTCTAAGGGGACAGAACTATGGCTACACCTTC.

This clone was detected once. The chain joins TRBV4-1 to TRBJ2-1; D might be TRBD2 (5 bases). The germline V gene has CDR1 MGHRA and CDR2 YSYEKL. There are 15 residues in the CDR3. Trimming took 2 bases from V and 8 from J, leaving 16 bases between them. The CDR3 coding sequence is TGCGCCAGCAGCCAAAGAGCTCTCCTCGGGGATGAGCAGTTCTTC. Protein sequence: CASSQRALLGDEQFF.

This clone appeared a few times. An end of the junction differs from the germline gene, which may be a read error. This chain connects TRBV7-8 to TRBJ2-1, with 10 bases that match TRBD1. The CDR3 covers 15 residues. The germline V gene has CDR1 SGHVS and CDR2 FQNEAQ. The CDR3 DNA sequence: TGTGCCAGCAGCTTGGACAGGGGGTCCTTCAATGAGCAGTTCTTC. It is translated as CASSLDRGSFNEQFF. The variable domain in full, completed from reference TRBV7-8 and TRBJ2-1, reads GAGVSQSPRYKVAKRGQDVALRCDPISGHVSLFWYQQALGQGPEFLTYFQNEAQLDKSGLPSDRFFAERPEGSVSTLKIQRTQQEDSAVYLCASSLDRGSFNEQFFGPGTRLTVL.

The chain is built from TRBV5-1 and TRBJ2-7; no definite D call. The CDR3 extends over 14 amino acids. The germline V gene has CDR1 SGHRS and CDR2 YFSETQ. V lost 4 bases to trimming and J lost 0 bases, with 11 bases between them. In nucleotides, the CDR3 is TGCGCCAGCAGCGAGCAGCCTACCTCCTACGAGCAGTACTTC. It encodes CASSEQPTSYEQYF. Looking up the rest from reference TRBV5-1 and TRBJ2-7 gives the full variable domain: KAGVTQTPRYLIKTRGQQVTLSCSPISGHRSVSWYQQTPGQGLQFLFEYFSETQRNKGNFPGRFSGRQFSNSRSEMNVSTLELGDSALYLCASSEQPTSYEQYFGPGTRLTVT.

CDR3 loop: CASRGGPSYNEQFF. The CDR3, as DNA: TGCGCCAGCAGAGGGGGGCCCTCCTACAATGAGCAGTTCTTC. This chain uses TRBV5-1 with TRBJ2-1; either TRBD1 or TRBD2 may fit D (6 bases each). V shed 5 bases and J shed 0 bases, with 9 bases lying between them. The CDR3 covers 14 residues. Per germline, CDR1 SGHRS and CDR2 YFSETQ.

Written as DNA, the CDR3 is TGTGCCAGCAGTTACTCGAGTAGCGGGACCCAGTACTTC. This encodes CASSYSSSGTQYF. The rearrangement uses TRBV6-5 and TRBJ2-5; D is perhaps TRBD2 (6 bases). CDR1 is MNHEY, CDR2 SVGAGI, per germline. V lost 0 bases, J lost 7 bases, and 9 bases lay in between. This CDR3 spans 13 amino acids.

This clone appeared a few times. The genes are TRBV3-1 (or the pseudogene TRBV3-2) and TRBJ1-4; TRBD1 matches 7 bases. The V gene's germline CDR1 is LGHDT and CDR2 YNNKEL (reference sequence). V lost 4 bases to trimming and J lost 4 bases; unmatched junction nucleotides: 3. The CDR3 totals 14 residues. CDR3 in amino acids: CASSPRGFNEKLFF. CDR3 nucleotides: TGTGCCAGCAGCCCCAGGGGGTTTAATGAAAAACTGTTTTTT.

This clone has only one observation. This rearrangement joins TRBV2 to TRBJ1-1; D is unresolved. Germline lookup yields CDR1 SNHLY and CDR2 FYNNEI. V gave up 7 bases and J gave up 0 bases, with 9 bases separating them. This CDR3 contains 13 residues. CDR3 sequence (DNA): TGTGCCAGCATTCTGAGCTTGAACACTGAAGCTTTCTTT. The encoded protein is CASILSLNTEAFF.

In nucleotides, the CDR3 is TGTGCCAGCACCCCCCGCGAGGCGGGGGGGCTGGATACGCAGTATTTT. Translated: CASTPREAGGLDTQYF. V is TRBV6-2 or TRBV6-3 and J is TRBJ2-3, with TRBD2 matching 9 bases. This CDR3 comprises 16 residues. The germline CDR1 and CDR2 sequences are MNHEY and SVGEGT. Losses at the gene ends were 7 bases for V and 6 bases for J; bases not matched to a gene: 14.

In DNA form, the CDR3 reads TGTGCCAGCAGCCCCGAAACTGGACGGGGAGGGGCCTACGAGCAGTACTTC. Protein product: CASSPETGRGGAYEQYF. The chain couples TRBV27 to TRBJ2-7; 7 bases align to TRBD2. This CDR3 is 17 amino acids long. In germline, CDR1 is MNHEY, CDR2 SMNVEV (reference sequence). V lost 6 bases and J lost 2; bases outside the gene matches: 16.

The chain recombines TRBV15 with TRBJ2-7; 9 bases agree with TRBD1. The CDR3 has 14 residues. Germline CDR1 is LNHNV and CDR2 is YYDKDF (reference sequence). With V trimmed by 4 bases and J by 2 bases, 3 bases remained unmatched. CDR3: CATSKYRGPYEQYF. In nucleotides, the CDR3 is TGTGCCACCAGCAAATACAGGGGGCCCTACGAGCAGTACTTC.

J is TRBJ1-1 and V is TRBV6-1, with D hard to call. Germline CDR1 MNHNS, CDR2 SASEGT. This CDR3 contains 14 residues. V was pared by 1 base and J by 1 base, with 7 bases between. This chain's CDR3 is CASSEGQENTEAFF. DNA of the CDR3: TGTGCCAGCAGTGAAGGCCAGGAGAACACTGAAGCTTTCTTT.

The chain is built from TRBV4-1 and TRBJ1-2; D might be TRBD1 (5 bases). V was pared by 2 bases and J by 6 bases, with 16 bases between. The CDR3 extends over 15 amino acids. Looked up from germline, CDR1 is MGHRA and CDR2 is YSYEKL. CDR3 region: CASSQTSRQGDGYTF. The CDR3 DNA reads TGCGCCAGCAGCCAAACATCAAGGCAGGGAGATGGCTACACCTTC.

The gene calls are TRBV3-1 (or the pseudogene TRBV3-2) and TRBJ2-5; D unclear. The CDR3 runs 14 residues. V was shortened by 0 bases and J by 5 bases, with 10 bases between the two germline ends. CDR1 LGHDT and CDR2 YNNKEL come from the germline V gene (reference sequence). As DNA, the CDR3 is TGTGCCAGCAGCCAAGACGCTAGGCGTGAGACCCAGTACTTC. Its translation: CASSQDARRETQYF.

The chain combines TRBV5-1 with TRBJ2-7; 10 bases are shared with TRBD2. CDR3 length equals 15 residues. The trim removed 0 bases at V and 5 bases at J, leaving 5 bases unmatched. Germline CDR1 SGHRS, CDR2 YFSETQ. In nucleotides, the CDR3 is TGCGCCAGCAGCTTGGAGCCTAGCGGGAGCCACGAGCAGTACTTC. Translated: CASSLEPSGSHEQYF.

This rearrangement joins TRBV7-9 to TRBJ1-3; no definite D call. The V and J ends lost 0 bases and 6 bases respectively, with 6 bases between them. Germline V gene sequence: CDR1 SEHNR, CDR2 FQNEAQ (reference sequence). The CDR3 runs to 13 residues. CDR3 sequence (DNA): TGTGCCAGCAGCTTAGCATCCGTAAACACCATATATTTT. As protein: CASSLASVNTIYF. Full variable domain (remainder filled in from reference TRBV7-9 and TRBJ1-3): DTGVSQNPRHKITKRGQNVTFRCDPISEHNRLYWYRQTLGQGPEFLTYFQNEAQLEKSRLLSDRFSAERPKGSFSTLEIQRTEQGDSAMYLCASSLASVNTIYFGEGSWLTVV.

This chain connects TRBV10-3 to TRBJ2-7; TRBD1 is a possible D gene (6 bases). The CDR3 totals 16 residues. CDR1 is ENHRY and CDR2 is SYGVKD in the germline V gene. V was shortened by 5 bases and J by 2 bases, with 19 bases between the two germline ends. CDR3 amino acids: CAISSTMVDSPYEQYF. For the CDR3, the DNA is TGTGCCATCAGTTCTACTATGGTGGACAGCCCCTACGAGCAGTACTTC.

The J gene is TRBJ1-4, the V gene TRBV15; TRBD1 might be the D (6 bases). Trimming shortened V by 0 bases and J by 6 bases, and 14 bases separated the two germline ends. CDR1 and CDR2 from the germline V gene are LNHNV and YYDKDF (reference sequence). The CDR3 is 16 residues long. CDR3 loop: CATSRDYGGSDEKLFF. The CDR3 DNA sequence: TGTGCCACCAGCAGAGATTACGGGGGCTCTGATGAAAAACTGTTTTTT.

The chain uses TRBV21-1 and TRBJ2-5; the table names TRBD1, a call not compared with the DNA. TRBV21-1 is flagged as a pseudogene. The CDR3 runs 14 residues. The CDR3 protein is CASSKGQGQETQYF. The CDR3 nucleotides read TGTGCCAGCAGCAAAGGACAGGGGCAAGAGACCCAGTACTTC.

The chain has TRBV6-6 and TRBJ1-2, with a possible D match to TRBD1 (5 bases). The V end lost 5 bases, the J end lost 12 bases, and 25 bases lay between the germline ends. This CDR3 region has 15 residues. Germline V gene data show CDR1 as MNHNY and CDR2 as SVGAGI (reference sequence). In nucleotides, the CDR3 is TGTGCCAGCAGTCCGCCAGGGTTCCGACCTCAATCAGACACCTTC. Its translation: CASSPPGFRPQSDTF.

This chain uses TRBV4-1 with TRBJ2-7, with D perhaps given as TRBD1 or TRBD2 (5 bases each). The germline V and J ends were trimmed by 1 base and 2 bases, with 12 bases remaining between them. CDR3 length equals 15 residues. Germline V gives CDR1 MGHRA, CDR2 YSYEKL. The CDR3 protein is CASSQAGTGTYEQYF. The DNA for the CDR3 is TGCGCCAGCAGCCAAGCCGGGACGGGGACCTACGAGCAGTACTTC.

This clone is a singleton in its sample. The CDR3 region has the DNA TGTGCCAGCAGGGGTCTCTCCCCCTACGAGCAGTACTTC. Its protein product is CASRGLSPYEQYF. The chain is built from TRBV6-5 and TRBJ2-7; D is undetermined. Germline V lookup: CDR1 MNHEY, CDR2 SVGAGI. V shed 6 bases and J shed 2 bases, with 11 bases lying between them. This CDR3 contains 13 residues.

The gene calls are TRBV6-5 and TRBJ2-5, with TRBD2 matching 12 bases. V lost 7 bases to trimming and J lost 4 bases; unmatched junction nucleotides: 4. This CDR3 contains 14 residues. Per the germline V gene, CDR1 is MNHEY and CDR2 is SVGAGI. CDR3 sequence (DNA): TGTGCCAGCACCCGACTAGCGGGGGTAGAGACCCAGTACTTC. It is translated as CASTRLAGVETQYF.